These 12 T cell receptor beta chains came from one sample sequenced in a study of T cell repertoires in cytomegalovirus infection. TCRdb used MiXCR to reprocess the reads, holding one entry per CDR3 protein. This sample has approximately 200,000 distinct CDR3 sequences, with roughly 28% found just once. The sequenced material came from PBMCs. These receptors all stem from a human donor in good health (CMV status not recorded). Some clones in this sample may be carry-over from other donors' samples.

J is TRBJ1-2 and V is TRBV7-9; D unclear. CDR3 length: 15 residues. Germline CDR1 and CDR2: SEHNR and FQNEAQ (reference sequence). Trimming removed 2 bases at V and 1 base at J, with 11 bases between. In DNA form, the CDR3 reads TGTGCCAGCAGCTTAAATGCGGCACTTAACTATGGCTACACCTTC. It is translated as CASSLNAALNYGYTF.

The V gene is TRBV12-3 or TRBV12-4, the J gene TRBJ2-5, with a tentative D call TRBD1 (6 bases). With 5 bases removed from V and 1 base from J, the gap between germline ends came to 14 bases. The CDR3 sequence is 15 residues long. The CDR3, as DNA: TGTGCCAGCAGTCTGGGGACACGCGCCCAAGAGACCCAGTACTTC. Translating gives CASSLGTRAQETQYF.

Many counts were recorded for this clonotype. The CDR3 bases are TGTGCCAGCAGCTCCGTCAGTATAGCTAACTATGGCTACACCTTC. Amino acid sequence: CASSSVSIANYGYTF. The chain combines TRBV7-2 with TRBJ1-2; D not resolved. The CDR3 consists of 15 residues. V gave up 4 bases and J gave up 0 bases, with 12 bases separating them. CDR1 SGHTA and CDR2 FQGNSA come from the germline V gene.

The genes are TRBV29-1 and TRBJ1-1, with 7 bases that match TRBD1. Unmatched junction bases numbered 8, after V lost 1 base and J lost 0 bases. This CDR3 comprises 16 residues. Germline values: CDR1 SQVTM, CDR2 ANQGSEA. The CDR3 sequence: CSVEGPGGGMNTEAFF. The CDR3, as DNA: TGCAGCGTTGAAGGCCCAGGGGGTGGCATGAACACTGAAGCTTTCTTT.

This clonotype was seen more than once but under ten times. The V call is TRBV5-6, the J call TRBJ1-2, with D hard to call. The CDR3 consists of 13 residues. CDR1 SGHDT and CDR2 YYEEEE come from the germline V gene. Trimming took off 3 bases at V and 2 bases at J, with 8 bases between the two ends. This CDR3 is CASSSAGNYGYTF. CDR3 nucleotides: TGTGCCAGCAGCTCCGCCGGGAACTATGGCTACACCTTC.

Many counts were recorded for this clonotype. The chain has TRBV7-3 and TRBJ2-7; 8 bases align to TRBD1. Germline V gives CDR1 SGHTA, CDR2 FQGTGA. The trim removed 5 bases at V and 2 bases at J, leaving 5 bases unmatched. This CDR3 has 14 amino acids. The DNA of the CDR3 is TGTGCCAGCAGCCCCGACAGGGGACCCTACGAGCAGTACTTC. Its translation is CASSPDRGPYEQYF.

CDR3 sequence: CASSLLKASGTQYF. The CDR3 bases are TGTGCCAGCAGCCTCCTAAAGGCATCGGGGACCCAGTACTTC. V and J are TRBV7-2 and TRBJ2-5, with D uncertain. This CDR3 is 14 amino acids long. V gave up 5 bases and J gave up 7 bases, with 17 bases separating them. Germline V CDR1 and CDR2: SGHTA, FQGNSA.

The chain combines TRBV7-8 with TRBJ2-3, with a tentative D call TRBD1 (6 bases). Deletions cut 5 bases from V and 2 bases from J, with 20 bases between. In germline, CDR1 is SGHVS, CDR2 FQNEAQ. The CDR3 has 17 residues. CDR3 DNA: TGTGCCAGCAGCGAGGACGCGCAGGGGCTTGACACAGATACGCAGTATTTT. It codes for CASSEDAQGLDTDTQYF.

This clonotype was seen a few times. The chain is built from TRBV12-3 or TRBV12-4 and TRBJ2-3, with 9 bases that match TRBD2. The CDR3 runs to 13 residues. V lost 7 bases to trimming and J lost 4 bases; unmatched junction nucleotides: 3. This CDR3 reads CASTGTSSDTQYF. CDR3 bases: TGTGCCAGCACAGGGACTAGCTCAGATACGCAGTATTTT.

This clonotype was counted only a few times. The genes are TRBV7-6 and TRBJ2-7; TRBD1 might be the D (6 bases). Trimming cost V 5 bases and J 2 bases, with 13 bases left between them. The germline gives CDR1 SGHVS, CDR2 FNYEAQ. The CDR3 length is 14 residues. The CDR3 is CASSPNKGAYEQYF. Written as DNA, the CDR3 is TGTGCCAGCAGCCCTAATAAGGGGGCCTACGAGCAGTACTTC.

This clonotype was detected once. One junction end does not reproduce the germline sequence, and a read error may be involved. This chain links TRBV6-5 with TRBJ1-2, with a possible D match to TRBD1 (5 bases). Germline loops: CDR1 MNHEY, CDR2 SVGAGI. The length of the CDR3 is 12 residues. CDR3 protein: CANSLSGYGYTF. As DNA, the CDR3 is TGTGCCAACAGTCTCTCAGGGTATGGCTACACCTTC.

The J gene is TRBJ2-1, the V gene TRBV11-2, with D hard to call. Between the trimmed V and J ends, which lost 0 bases and 2 bases, there was a span of 5 bases. The CDR3 runs 14 residues. Germline V gives CDR1 SGHAT, CDR2 FQNNGV. The CDR3 is CASSLDRAYNEQFF. The CDR3 bases are TGTGCCAGCAGCTTAGATCGGGCCTACAATGAGCAGTTCTTC. The variable domain in full, with the rest retrieved from reference TRBV11-2 and TRBJ2-1, is EAGVAQSPRYKIIEKRQSVAFWCNPISGHATLYWYQQILGQGPKLLIQFQNNGVVDDSQLPKDRFSAERLKGVDSTLKIQPAKLEDSAVYLCASSLDRAYNEQFFGPGTRLTVL.